This is a list of T cell receptor beta chains from one sample in a study of CD8 T cells in ankylosing spondylitis. A single record per CDR3 protein comes from TCRdb applying MiXCR to the 5' RACE reads. The data show 150,000 to 200,000 distinct CDR3 sequences, around 20% seen once. The sample was blood, either unsorted or a sorted T cell fraction (not recorded which). The source of these receptors is a male donor with ankylosing spondylitis or in good health (not recorded which). Each CDR3 is given with its conserved first and last residue. The D gene is left open where the match is weak. For some rows the clone size is stated as once, few or many, or as a class when expanded; others skip it.

size	length	D	J	V	CDR3	DNA
-	14	-	TRBJ2-7	TRBV7-2	CASSLVLGPYEQYF	TGTGCCAGCAGCTTAGTCCTAGGCCCCTACGAGCAGTACTTC
many	14	TRBD2	TRBJ2-5	TRBV29-1	CSVEDTGGGETQYF	TGCAGCGTTGAAGATACGGGAGGGGGGGAGACCCAGTACTTC
few	14	TRBD1	TRBJ2-7	TRBV19	CASSVQGASYEQYF	TGTGCCAGTAGTGTACAGGGGGCCTCCTACGAGCAGTACTTC
many	18	TRBD2	TRBJ2-1	TRBV27	CASTSSSGIRSSYNEQFF	TGTGCCAGCACCTCGAGTAGCGGGATTAGGAGCTCCTACAATGAGCAGTTCTTC
many	14	-	TRBJ2-1	TRBV20-1	CSARDHLVFSEQFF	TGCAGTGCTAGAGATCATCTAGTCTTCAGTGAGCAGTTCTTC
few	14	-	TRBJ1-1	TRBV7-3	CASSRQSGSTEAFF	TGTGCCAGCAGCCGACAATCAGGGTCCACTGAAGCTTTCTTT
-	14	-	TRBJ2-2	TRBV11-2	CASRLMGNTGELFF	TGTGCCAGCAGACTTATGGGGAACACCGGGGAGCTGTTTTTT
many	14	-	TRBJ1-6	TRBV20-1	CSARRRDTNSPLHF	TGCAGTGCTAGGCGCCGGGACACTAATTCACCCCTCCACTTT
-	15	-	TRBJ2-5	TRBV24-1	CATSDLGRDQETQYF	TGTGCCACCAGTGATTTGGGCAGGGACCAAGAGACCCAGTACTTC
-	17	TRBD2	TRBJ2-3	TRBV20-1	CCGLQFFSGSNSDTQYF	TGCTGTGGCCTGCAATTTTTTAGCGGGAGCAATTCAGATACGCAGTATTTT
-	18	TRBD2	TRBJ2-3	TRBV5-1	CASSLVASGGASTDTQYF	TGCGCCAGCAGCTTGGTCGCTAGCGGGGGAGCCAGCACAGATACGCAGTATTTT
many	13	-	TRBJ1-1	TRBV5-1	CASSWGSKTEAFF	TGCGCCAGCAGCTGGGGCAGCAAGACTGAAGCTTTCTTT
many	14	-	TRBJ1-2	TRBV12-3/TRBV12-4	CASSLEAGPGVYTF	TGTGCCAGCAGTTTAGAGGCAGGCCCCGGAGTATACACCTTC
-	17	-	TRBJ2-1	TRBV18	CASSPFNFTSFGNEQFF	TGTGCCAGCTCACCCTTTAACTTCACTAGCTTCGGTAATGAGCAGTTCTTC
many	14	TRBD2	TRBJ2-1	TRBV7-2	CASSSKGLVNEQFF	TGTGCCAGCAGCTCCAAAGGACTAGTCAATGAGCAGTTCTTC
few	13	-	TRBJ2-7	TRBV27	CASSLNTGYEQYF	TGTGCCAGCAGTTTAAACACGGGCTACGAGCAGTACTTC